This T cell receptor beta chain came from a study of OX40 agonist ivuxolimab in advanced cancers. Study overall: Patients were dosed with the agonistic anti-OX40 (CD134) antibody ivuxolimab.

Study findings and constraints: Specificity for antigen went undetermined in the expanded peripheral T cells. On average, a greater number of expanded clones characterised CD8+ T cells relative to CD4+.

Germline CDR1 and CDR2: SGHNT and YYREEE (reference sequence). V shed 2 bases and J 1 base; nucleotides not matched to a gene: 5. The CDR3 length is 15 residues. Repertoires were generated with immunoSEQ multiplex PCR, while TCRdb's copy carries only in-frame clones and drops some. The profile shows around 24,000 clones, 79% of them singletons. Systemic immunosuppression or a history of autoimmune disease excluded patients. As regards this clone: Antigen: not known.

This sample comprised CD4+ or CD8+ T cells sorted from blood, obtained in a trial of the OX40 agonist ivuxolimab. The clonotype was recovered from an adult with an advanced solid tumor such as melanoma, head and neck, liver or kidney cancer. The genes are TRBV5-4 and TRBJ2-7; 8 positions agree with TRBD2. The CDR3 here is CASSFDGGASYEQYF. DNA for the CDR3: TGTGCCAGCAGCTTTGACGGGGGGGCTTCCTACGAGCAGTACTTC.